The clone carrying this T cell receptor beta chain was detected only a few times. The cDNA 3' end received a ligated oligonucleotide with a UMI. The first PCR ran three to four cycles with an equimolar RC1.1 and RC1.2 beta primer mix. TCRdb reprocessed the UMI-ligation and nested PCR reads with MiXCR, giving one entry per CDR3 protein. The sample lists roughly 50,000 distinct CDR3 sequences, roughly an eighth occurring once. The sample comes from a study of quantifying T cell responses using KT2 cells. Study context: TCR alpha and beta constant-region primers primed reverse transcription of RNA.

Trimming cost V 4 bases and J 1 base, with 7 bases left between them. This CDR3 has 13 amino acids. The germline gives CDR1 MGHRA, CDR2 YSYEKL. The specimen was PBMCs spiked with cells of the T cell clone KT2. This TCR came from a human donor. V gene TRBV4-1 combines with J gene TRBJ2-5, with D uncertain. The DNA for the CDR3 is TGCGCCAGCAGCCGACTCCTCCAAGAGACCCAGTACTTC. Encoded protein: CASSRLLQETQYF.